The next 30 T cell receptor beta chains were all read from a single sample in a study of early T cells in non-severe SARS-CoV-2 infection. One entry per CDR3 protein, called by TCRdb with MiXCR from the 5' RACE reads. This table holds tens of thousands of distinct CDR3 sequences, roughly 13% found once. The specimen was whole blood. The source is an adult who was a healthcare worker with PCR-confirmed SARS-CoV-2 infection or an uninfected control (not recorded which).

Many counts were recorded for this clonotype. The CDR3 is CASSFVRRPNEQFF. The CDR3 DNA reads TGTGCCAGCAGTTTTGTCCGTAGGCCCAATGAGCAGTTCTTC. This sequence joins TRBV12-3 or TRBV12-4 and TRBJ2-1; D is uncertain. V shed 3 bases and J shed 6 bases, with 12 bases lying between them. The CDR3 extends over 14 amino acids.

In DNA form, the CDR3 reads TGTGCCAGCAGCTTAGGAGGGTTTGAAGCTTTCTTT. Its protein product is CASSLGGFEAFF. This rearrangement joins TRBV13 to TRBJ1-1; D remains unclear. This CDR3 region has 12 residues. The germline V gene has CDR1 PRHDT and CDR2 FYEKMQ (reference sequence). Trimming cost V 0 bases and J 7 bases, with 6 bases left between them.

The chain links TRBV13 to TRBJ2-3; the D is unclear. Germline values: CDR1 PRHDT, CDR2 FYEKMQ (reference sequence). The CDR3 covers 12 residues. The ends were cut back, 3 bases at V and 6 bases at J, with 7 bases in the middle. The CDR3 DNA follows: TGTGCCAGCAGCTTCGTCGGGGATACGCAGTATTTT. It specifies CASSFVGDTQYF.

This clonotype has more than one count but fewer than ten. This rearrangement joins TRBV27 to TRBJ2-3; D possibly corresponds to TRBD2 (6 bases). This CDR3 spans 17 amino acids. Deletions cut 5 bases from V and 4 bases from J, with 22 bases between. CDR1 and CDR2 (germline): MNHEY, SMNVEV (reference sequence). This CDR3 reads CASSIQGLTSHPDTQYF. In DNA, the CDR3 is TGTGCCAGCAGTATACAAGGATTGACTAGTCACCCAGATACGCAGTATTTT.

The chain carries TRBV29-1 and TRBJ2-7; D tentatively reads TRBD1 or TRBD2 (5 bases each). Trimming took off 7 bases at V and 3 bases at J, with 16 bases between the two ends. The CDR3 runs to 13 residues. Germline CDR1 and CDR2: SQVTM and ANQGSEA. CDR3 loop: CSASPGRGYEQYF. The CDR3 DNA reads TGCAGCGCCAGCCCAGGGAGAGGCTACGAGCAGTACTTC.

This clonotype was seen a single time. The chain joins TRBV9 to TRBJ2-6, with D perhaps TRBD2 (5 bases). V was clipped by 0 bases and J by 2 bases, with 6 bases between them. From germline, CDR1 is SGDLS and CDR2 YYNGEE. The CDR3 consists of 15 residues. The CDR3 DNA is TGTGCCAGCAGCGTAGGGGGAGCTGGGGCCAACGTCCTGACTTTC. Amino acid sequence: CASSVGGAGANVLTF.

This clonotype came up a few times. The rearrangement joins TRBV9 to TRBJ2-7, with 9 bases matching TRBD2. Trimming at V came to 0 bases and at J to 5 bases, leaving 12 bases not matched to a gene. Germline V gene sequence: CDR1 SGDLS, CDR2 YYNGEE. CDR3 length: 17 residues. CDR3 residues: CASSVDPAGGSLDEQYF. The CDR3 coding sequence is TGTGCCAGCAGCGTAGATCCAGCGGGGGGCTCTCTGGACGAGCAGTACTTC.

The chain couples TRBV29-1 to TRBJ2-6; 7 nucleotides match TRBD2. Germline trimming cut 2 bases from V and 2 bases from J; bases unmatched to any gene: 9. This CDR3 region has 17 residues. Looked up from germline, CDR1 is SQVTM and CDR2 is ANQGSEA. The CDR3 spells CSVESGTSSTGANVLTF. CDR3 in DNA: TGCAGCGTTGAAAGCGGGACTTCGTCCACTGGGGCCAACGTCCTGACTTTC.

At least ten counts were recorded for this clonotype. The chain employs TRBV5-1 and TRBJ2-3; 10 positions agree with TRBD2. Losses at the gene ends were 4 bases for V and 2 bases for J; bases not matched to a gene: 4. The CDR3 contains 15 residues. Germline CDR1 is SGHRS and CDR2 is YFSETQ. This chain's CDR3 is CASSLLAGDTDTQYF. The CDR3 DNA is TGCGCCAGCAGCCTTCTAGCGGGGGACACAGATACGCAGTATTTT.

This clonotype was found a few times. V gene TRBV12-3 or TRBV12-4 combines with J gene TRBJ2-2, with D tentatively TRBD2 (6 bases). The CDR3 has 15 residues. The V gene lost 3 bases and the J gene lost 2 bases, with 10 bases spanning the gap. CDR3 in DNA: TGTGCCAGCAGTTTCCACGGGAGAAACACCGGGGAGCTGTTTTTT. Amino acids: CASSFHGRNTGELFF.

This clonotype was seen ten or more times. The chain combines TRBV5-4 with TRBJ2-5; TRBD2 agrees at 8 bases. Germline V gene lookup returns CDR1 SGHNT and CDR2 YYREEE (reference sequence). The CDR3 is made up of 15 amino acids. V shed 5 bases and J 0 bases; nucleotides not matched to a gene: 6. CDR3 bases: TGTGCCAGCAGGCGTGAACTAGCGGACCAAGAGACCCAGTACTTC. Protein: CASRRELADQETQYF.

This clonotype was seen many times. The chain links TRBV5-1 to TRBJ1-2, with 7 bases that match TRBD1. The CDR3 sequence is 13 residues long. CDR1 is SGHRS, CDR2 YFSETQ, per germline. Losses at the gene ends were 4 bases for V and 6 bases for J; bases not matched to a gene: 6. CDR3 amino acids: CASSQGQRDGYTF. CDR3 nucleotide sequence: TGCGCCAGCAGCCAGGGACAGCGAGATGGCTACACCTTC.

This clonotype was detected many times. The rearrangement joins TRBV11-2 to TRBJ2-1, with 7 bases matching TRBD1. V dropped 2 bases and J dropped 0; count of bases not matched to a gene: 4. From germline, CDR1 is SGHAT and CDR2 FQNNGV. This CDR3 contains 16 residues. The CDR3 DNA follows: TGTGCCAGCAGCTTAAAGGGGGCCAGCTCCTACAATGAGCAGTTCTTC. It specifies CASSLKGASSYNEQFF.

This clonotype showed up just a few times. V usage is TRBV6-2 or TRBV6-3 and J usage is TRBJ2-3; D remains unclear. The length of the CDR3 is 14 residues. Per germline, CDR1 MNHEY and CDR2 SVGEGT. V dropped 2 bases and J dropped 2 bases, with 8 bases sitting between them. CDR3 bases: TGTGCCAGCAGTTACAAGGTCTACACAGATACGCAGTATTTT. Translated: CASSYKVYTDTQYF.

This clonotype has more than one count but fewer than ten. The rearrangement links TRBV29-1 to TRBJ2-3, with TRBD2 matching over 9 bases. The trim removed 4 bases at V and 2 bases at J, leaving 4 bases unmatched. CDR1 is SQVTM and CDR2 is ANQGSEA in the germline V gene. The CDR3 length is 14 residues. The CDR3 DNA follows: TGCAGCGTTGGGGCTAGCGGGGTCACAGATACGCAGTATTTT. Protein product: CSVGASGVTDTQYF.

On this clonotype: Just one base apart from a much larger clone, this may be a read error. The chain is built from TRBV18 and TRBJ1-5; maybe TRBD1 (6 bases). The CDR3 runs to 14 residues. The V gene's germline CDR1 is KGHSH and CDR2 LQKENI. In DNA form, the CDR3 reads TGTGCCAGCTCAGACAGGAATAGCATTCAGCCCCAGCATTTT. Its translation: CASSDRNSIQPQHF.

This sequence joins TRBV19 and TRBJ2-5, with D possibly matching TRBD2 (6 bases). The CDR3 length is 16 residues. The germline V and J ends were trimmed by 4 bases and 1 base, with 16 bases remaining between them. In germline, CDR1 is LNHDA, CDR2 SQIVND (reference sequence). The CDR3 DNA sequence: TGTGCCAGTAGTACCAGCCGCGGGACGCTCCAAGAGACCCAGTACTTC. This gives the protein CASSTSRGTLQETQYF.

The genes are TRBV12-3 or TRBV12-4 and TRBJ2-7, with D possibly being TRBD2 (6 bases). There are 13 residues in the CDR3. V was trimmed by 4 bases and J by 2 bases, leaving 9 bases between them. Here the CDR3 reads CASSSGTPYEQYF. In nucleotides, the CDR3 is TGTGCCAGCAGTTCCGGGACTCCCTACGAGCAGTACTTC.

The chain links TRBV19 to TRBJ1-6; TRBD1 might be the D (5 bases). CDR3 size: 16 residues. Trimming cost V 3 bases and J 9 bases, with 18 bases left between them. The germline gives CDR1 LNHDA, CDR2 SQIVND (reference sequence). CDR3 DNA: TGTGCCAGTAGTATCCAGGGTCCTCGCCGGACTTCACCCCTCCACTTT. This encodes CASSIQGPRRTSPLHF.

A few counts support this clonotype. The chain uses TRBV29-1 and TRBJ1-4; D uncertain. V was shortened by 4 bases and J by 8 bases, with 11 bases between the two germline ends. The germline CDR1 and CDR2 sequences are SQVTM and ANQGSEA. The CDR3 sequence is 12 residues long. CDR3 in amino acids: CSVAGIEEKLFF. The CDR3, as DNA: TGCAGCGTTGCCGGGATTGAGGAAAAACTGTTTTTT.

CDR3 bases: TGTGCCAGCAGTTTAGCAGGGGCCATAGCTAACTATGGCTACACCTTC. Translating gives CASSLAGAIANYGYTF. The V gene is TRBV12-3 or TRBV12-4, the J gene TRBJ1-2; the D gene is possibly TRBD1 (5 bases). With 0 bases removed from V and 0 bases from J, the gap between germline ends came to 11 bases. The CDR3 extends over 16 amino acids.

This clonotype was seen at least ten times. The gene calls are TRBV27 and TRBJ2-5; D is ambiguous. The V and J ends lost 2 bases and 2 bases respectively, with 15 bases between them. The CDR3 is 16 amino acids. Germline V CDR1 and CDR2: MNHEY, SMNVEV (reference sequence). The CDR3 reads CASSLGRRPWQETQYF. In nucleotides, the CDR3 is TGTGCCAGCAGTTTAGGGCGCAGGCCATGGCAAGAGACCCAGTACTTC.

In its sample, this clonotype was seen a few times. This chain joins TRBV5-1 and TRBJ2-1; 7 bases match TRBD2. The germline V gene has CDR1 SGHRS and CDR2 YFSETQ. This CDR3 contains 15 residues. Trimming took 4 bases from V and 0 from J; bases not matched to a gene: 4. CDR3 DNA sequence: TGCGCCAGCAGCCCCCGGGACTACTCCTACAATGAGCAGTTCTTC. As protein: CASSPRDYSYNEQFF.

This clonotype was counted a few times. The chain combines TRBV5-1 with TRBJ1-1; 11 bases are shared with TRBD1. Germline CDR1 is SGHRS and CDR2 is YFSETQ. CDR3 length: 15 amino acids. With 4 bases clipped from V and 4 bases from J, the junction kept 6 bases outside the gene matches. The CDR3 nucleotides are TGCGCCAGCAGCCAAAGGACAGGGGGCTTCACTGAAGCTTTCTTT. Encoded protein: CASSQRTGGFTEAFF.

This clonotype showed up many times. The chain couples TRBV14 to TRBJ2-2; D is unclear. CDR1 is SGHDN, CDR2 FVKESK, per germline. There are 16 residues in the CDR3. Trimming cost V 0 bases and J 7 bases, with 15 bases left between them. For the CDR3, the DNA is TGTGCCAGCAGCCAAGACTTCGGCGGCGGCTACGGGGAGCTGTTTTTT. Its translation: CASSQDFGGGYGELFF.

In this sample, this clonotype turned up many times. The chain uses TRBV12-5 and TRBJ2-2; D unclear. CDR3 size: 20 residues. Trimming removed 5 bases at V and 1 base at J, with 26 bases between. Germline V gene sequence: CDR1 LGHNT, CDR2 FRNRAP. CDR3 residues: CASGPLALPLPVENTGELFF. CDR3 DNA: TGTGCTAGTGGTCCGCTGGCTCTCCCGCTCCCCGTGGAGAACACCGGGGAGCTGTTTTTT.

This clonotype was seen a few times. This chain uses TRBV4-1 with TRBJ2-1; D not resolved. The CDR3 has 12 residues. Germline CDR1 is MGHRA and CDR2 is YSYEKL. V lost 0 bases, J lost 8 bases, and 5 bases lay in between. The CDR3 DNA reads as TGCGCCAGCAGCCAAGATGTGCATGAGCAGTTCTTC. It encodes CASSQDVHEQFF.

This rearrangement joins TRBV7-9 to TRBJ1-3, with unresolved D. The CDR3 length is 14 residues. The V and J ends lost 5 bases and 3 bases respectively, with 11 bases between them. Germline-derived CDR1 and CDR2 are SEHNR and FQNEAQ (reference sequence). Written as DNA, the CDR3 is TGTGCCAGCAGCCCTGGCGGGGTTGGAAACACCATATATTTT. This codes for CASSPGGVGNTIYF. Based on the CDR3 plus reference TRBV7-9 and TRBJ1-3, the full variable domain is DTGVSQNPRHKITKRGQNVTFRCDPISEHNRLYWYRQTLGQGPEFLTYFQNEAQLEKSRLLSDRFSAERPKGSFSTLEIQRTEQGDSAMYLCASSPGGVGNTIYFGEGSWLTVV.

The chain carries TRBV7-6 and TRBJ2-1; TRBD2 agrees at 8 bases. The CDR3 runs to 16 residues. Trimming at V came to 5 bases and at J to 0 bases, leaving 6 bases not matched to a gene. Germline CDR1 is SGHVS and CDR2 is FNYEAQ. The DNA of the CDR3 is TGTGCCAGCAGCGTAGGGAGCGGGAGCTCCTACAATGAGCAGTTCTTC. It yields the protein CASSVGSGSSYNEQFF.

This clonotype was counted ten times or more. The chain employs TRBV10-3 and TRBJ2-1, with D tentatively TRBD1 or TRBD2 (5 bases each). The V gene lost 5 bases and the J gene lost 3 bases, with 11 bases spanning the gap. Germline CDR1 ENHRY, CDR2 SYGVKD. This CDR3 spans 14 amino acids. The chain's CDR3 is CAISPGPNYNEQFF. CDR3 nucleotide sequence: TGTGCCATCAGTCCGGGACCGAACTACAATGAGCAGTTCTTC.